A few counts support the clone carrying this T cell receptor beta chain. Its antigen is as yet unknown. A second PCR of 7 to 11 cycles used a sample-barcoded 5' primer and a J-beta primer mix. TCRdb called the 5' RACE reads again in MiXCR, with one record for every CDR3 protein. The table shows roughly 1.7 million distinct CDR3 sequences, with 34% occurring only once. The ends were cut back, 5 bases at V and 8 bases at J, with 12 bases in the middle. There are 12 residues in the CDR3. The germline gives CDR1 SEHNR, CDR2 FQNEAQ (reference sequence). The data are from a study of blood T cells in healthy people across ages. General study findings and limits: It was not known whether donors were CMV positive (a possible confounder of expanded clonotype changes). In these data, TCR beta diversity tracked strongly with naive T cell percentage.

Source material: blood. V and J are TRBV7-9 and TRBJ1-2; D is unclear. The sequence derives from a woman aged 25-40 years in good health. In DNA form, the CDR3 reads TGTGCCAGCAGCGCGGACCCGAGGGGCTACACCTTC. Encoded protein: CASSADPRGYTF.